The 26 T cell receptor beta chains in this list originate from one sample, sequenced in a study of blood T cells in healthy people across ages. Using a J-beta primer mix together with a sample-barcoded 5' primer, a second PCR was run for about 7 to 12 cycles. TCRdb reanalysed the 5' RACE reads using MiXCR and keeps one entry per CDR3 protein. The table records about 1.4 million distinct CDR3 sequences, approximately 60% of them present only once. Specimen: blood. These TCRs come from a young man in good health.

This clonotype was counted only a few times. The rearrangement links TRBV7-2 to TRBJ2-3; D is undetermined. CDR1 and CDR2 (germline): SGHTA, FQGNSA. The CDR3 contains 15 residues. With 2 bases removed from V and 2 bases from J, the gap between germline ends came to 11 bases. CDR3 DNA sequence: TGTGCCAGCAGCTTAAGAGTGAACCCCACAGATACGCAGTATTTT. Its translation: CASSLRVNPTDTQYF. Full variable domain (rest looked up from reference TRBV7-2 and TRBJ2-3): GAGVSQSPSNKVTEKGKDVELRCDPISGHTALYWYRQSLGQGLEFLIYFQGNSAPDKSGLPSDRFSAERTGGSVSTLTIQRTQQEDSAVYLCASSLRVNPTDTQYFGPGTRLTVL.

This clonotype came up many times. The chain links TRBV10-3 to TRBJ2-6; D gene unclear. CDR3 length equals 12 residues. V lost 10 bases and J 1 base, leaving 5 bases between the germline ends. Germline CDR1 and CDR2: ENHRY and SYGVKD. CDR3 sequence reads: CATLSGANVLTF. CDR3 nucleotides: TGTGCCACCCTTTCTGGGGCCAACGTCCTGACTTTC.

The chain has TRBV3-1 and TRBJ2-7; D is uncertain. This CDR3 is built from 14 residues. Looked up from germline, CDR1 is LGHDT and CDR2 is YNNKEL (reference sequence). Trimming pared 1 base from V and 2 bases from J, leaving 9 bases between. The CDR3 protein is CASSQGPFTYEQYF. As DNA, the CDR3 is TGTGCCAGCAGCCAAGGGCCCTTCACCTACGAGCAGTACTTC.

The J gene is TRBJ2-1, the V gene TRBV29-1, with 9 nucleotides matching TRBD2. The CDR3 totals 14 residues. V trimming: 4 bases; J trimming: 6 bases; junction bases outside the gene matches: 7. Germline CDR1 reads SQVTM; CDR2 reads ANQGSEA. In DNA, the CDR3 is TGCAGCGTTGGTCTAGCGGGATTAGGCAATGAGCAGTTCTTC. Its translation: CSVGLAGLGNEQFF.

This clonotype was observed a few times. J is TRBJ2-3 and V is TRBV7-6, with D possibly TRBD2 on 5 matching bases. V gave up 1 base and J gave up 5 bases, with 10 bases separating them. The V gene's germline CDR1 is SGHVS and CDR2 FNYEAQ. The CDR3 is made up of 14 amino acids. CDR3 in DNA: TGTGCCAGCAGCTTAGGGACGGGGAAAGATACGCAGTATTTT. Its protein is CASSLGTGKDTQYF.

The J gene is TRBJ1-6, the V gene TRBV7-2; tentatively, D is TRBD1 (5 bases). Germline lookup yields CDR1 SGHTA and CDR2 FQGNSA. Trimming left V 5 bases short and J 7 bases short, with 12 bases between. CDR3 length equals 14 residues. The CDR3 loop is CASSQGYLNSPLHF. The CDR3 DNA follows: TGTGCCAGCAGCCAGGGCTACTTGAATTCACCCCTCCACTTT.

The sample holds a few counts of this clonotype. This rearrangement joins TRBV7-2 to TRBJ2-1; 12 nucleotides agree with TRBD2. The CDR3 contains 15 residues. CDR1 and CDR2 (germline): SGHTA, FQGNSA. V lost 5 bases to trimming and J lost 14 bases; unmatched junction nucleotides: 13. The CDR3 reads CASSPWASGGDSKFF. The CDR3 DNA follows: TGTGCCAGCAGCCCATGGGCTAGCGGGGGGGATTCGAAGTTCTTC.

The V and J genes are TRBV6-5 and TRBJ2-2; unclear D gene. The CDR3 loop spans 12 amino acids. With 2 bases removed from V and 7 bases from J, the gap between germline ends came to 5 bases. From germline, CDR1 is MNHEY and CDR2 SVGAGI. This CDR3 is CASSYGIGELFF. CDR3 in DNA: TGTGCCAGCAGTTACGGAATCGGGGAGCTGTTTTTT.

The V call is TRBV4-1, the J call TRBJ1-2, with a tentative D call TRBD1 (6 bases). CDR3 length: 17 amino acids. Germline CDR1 is MGHRA and CDR2 is YSYEKL. Trimming took off 2 bases at V and 2 bases at J, with 18 bases between the two ends. The CDR3 region is CASSQLSSAQGNYGYTF. The CDR3 DNA reads TGCGCCAGCAGCCAATTGTCGTCCGCGCAGGGGAACTATGGCTACACCTTC.

The rearrangement uses TRBV15 and TRBJ2-5; no definite D call. Per germline, CDR1 LNHNV and CDR2 YYDKDF (reference sequence). V was cut by 5 bases and J by 0 bases, with 10 bases left in between. The CDR3 sequence is 14 residues long. The CDR3 is CATSRHKYQETQYF. In DNA form, the CDR3 reads TGTGCCACCAGCCGTCACAAGTACCAAGAGACCCAGTACTTC.

In this sample, this clonotype turned up a few times. This chain connects TRBV20-1 to TRBJ2-1; 8 bases map to TRBD2. CDR1 is DFQATT and CDR2 is SNEGSKA in the germline V gene (reference sequence). This CDR3 spans 14 amino acids. V was clipped by 6 bases and J by 4 bases; unmatched bases: 8. The CDR3 bases are TGCAGTGCGATAGAGCGGGGGAATTACAATGAGCAGTTCTTC. This translates into CSAIERGNYNEQFF.

The genes are TRBV7-2 and TRBJ1-1; tentative D call: TRBD1 (6 bases). The CDR3 covers 16 residues. CDR1 is SGHTA and CDR2 is FQGNSA in the germline V gene. V was clipped by 5 bases and J by 0 bases, with 16 bases between them. The CDR3 is CASSQKIGGLNTEAFF. The DNA of the CDR3 is TGTGCCAGCAGCCAAAAGATAGGGGGACTGAACACTGAAGCTTTCTTT.

The chain recombines TRBV6-2 or TRBV6-3 with TRBJ2-4; no clear D. The CDR3 sequence is 12 residues long. The germline V gene has CDR1 MNHEY and CDR2 SVGEGT. Trimming left V 6 bases short and J 5 bases short, with 8 bases between. The CDR3 protein is CASSIGQNIQYF. The CDR3, as DNA: TGTGCCAGCAGCATCGGACAAAACATTCAGTACTTC.

The chain is built from TRBV20-1 and TRBJ2-7; 7 positions match TRBD2. CDR1 is DFQATT and CDR2 is SNEGSKA in the germline V gene (reference sequence). This CDR3 contains 16 residues. Unmatched junction bases numbered 17, after V lost 3 bases and J lost 6 bases. Here the CDR3 reads CSASPPSGGPIREQYF. CDR3 sequence (DNA): TGCAGTGCTAGCCCCCCTAGCGGAGGCCCCATCCGCGAGCAGTACTTC.

This chain uses TRBV6-6 with TRBJ2-1; 9 nucleotides line up with TRBD1. V dropped 4 bases and J dropped 6; count of bases not matched to a gene: 10. The CDR3 covers 16 residues. Germline V gene data show CDR1 as MNHNY and CDR2 as SVGAGI (reference sequence). The CDR3 is CASSSSSGQGRNEQFF. In DNA form, the CDR3 reads TGTGCCAGCAGTTCCTCTTCGGGACAGGGTCGCAATGAGCAGTTCTTC.

This chain connects TRBV30 to TRBJ2-5; TRBD1 matches 7 bases. TRBJ2-7 explains the end of the DNA better; the J call may be wrong. This CDR3 comprises 11 residues. Germline V CDR1 and CDR2: GTSNPN, SVGIG (reference sequence). For the CDR3, the DNA is TGTGCCGGTACAGGGGTGGACGAGCAGTACTTC. Protein product: CAGTGVDEQYF.

The chain uses TRBV15 and TRBJ1-4; D is perhaps TRBD1 (5 bases). Between the trimmed V and J ends, which lost 0 bases and 5 bases, there was a span of 19 bases. Germline V gene data show CDR1 as LNHNV and CDR2 as YYDKDF (reference sequence). The CDR3 runs to 18 residues. CDR3 DNA: TGTGCCACCAGCAGAGATGCGGGGGGTTACCAGGGAAATGAAAAACTGTTTTTT. This gives the protein CATSRDAGGYQGNEKLFF.

As regards this clonotype: A clone one base away is much larger, so this may be a read error. The chain couples TRBV20-1 to TRBJ2-7, with D perhaps matching TRBD2 (5 bases). The CDR3 loop spans 14 amino acids. Trimming shortened V by 1 base and J by 7 bases, and 17 bases separated the two germline ends. Germline-derived CDR1 and CDR2 are DFQATT and SNEGSKA (reference sequence). The chain's CDR3 is CSARGTGLYNEQYF. In nucleotides, the CDR3 is TGCAGTGCTAGAGGGACTGGGCTATACAATGAGCAGTACTTC.

There are many counts of this clonotype. The gene calls are TRBV20-1 and TRBJ2-5; maybe TRBD2 (6 bases). V was shortened by 6 bases and J by 4 bases, with 9 bases between the two germline ends. This CDR3 spans 11 amino acids. Germline V gives CDR1 DFQATT, CDR2 SNEGSKA (reference sequence). This CDR3 reads CSARRGETQYF. The CDR3 DNA sequence: TGCAGTGCGAGGAGGGGAGAGACCCAGTACTTC.

This rearrangement joins TRBV27 to TRBJ1-1; 8 bases map to TRBD1. V lost 3 bases, J lost 10 bases, and 13 bases stayed unmatched. The CDR3 is 15 amino acids. The germline gives CDR1 MNHEY, CDR2 SMNVEV (reference sequence). The CDR3 protein is CASSLGAMTGDGAFF. CDR3 DNA: TGTGCCAGCAGTTTGGGGGCGATGACAGGGGATGGAGCTTTCTTT.

V is TRBV20-1 and J is TRBJ1-6; 8 bases line up with TRBD1. V lost 6 bases and J lost 10; bases outside the gene matches: 8. The CDR3 consists of 13 residues. CDR1 and CDR2 (germline): DFQATT, SNEGSKA (reference sequence). The CDR3, as DNA: TGCAGTGCGCCCGGACAGGGCGTCTCACCCCTCCACTTT. Its protein product is CSAPGQGVSPLHF.

The sample holds a few counts of this clonotype. The chain links TRBV12-3 or TRBV12-4 to TRBJ2-3; the D call may be TRBD1 or TRBD2 (5 bases each). The CDR3 covers 14 residues. The V end lost 6 bases, the J end lost 2 bases, and 12 bases lay between the germline ends. For the CDR3, the DNA is TGTGCCAGCAGCCCGGGACGGATCACAGATACGCAGTATTTT. Translated, it gives CASSPGRITDTQYF.

This clonotype was counted once. V is TRBV24-1 and J is TRBJ1-4, with 7 nucleotides matching TRBD1. CDR3 length: 15 amino acids. CDR1 is KGHDR, CDR2 SFDVKD, per germline. The J segment lost 5 bases and the V segment lost 3 bases, leaving 5 bases of the junction unmatched. The CDR3 spells CATSDDAGGNEKLFF. As DNA, the CDR3 is TGTGCCACCAGTGATGACGCAGGGGGGAATGAAAAACTGTTTTTT.

The CDR3 DNA follows: TGCAGCGTTGAAGGCCGTGGAGGAACGTCCCTCTGGGAGCAGTTCTTC. As protein: CSVEGRGGTSLWEQFF. This sequence joins TRBV29-1 and TRBJ2-1; D is possibly TRBD2 (5 bases). The CDR3 spans 16 residues. V lost 1 base to trimming and J lost 10 bases, with 23 bases between them. CDR1 is SQVTM, CDR2 ANQGSEA, per germline.

This clonotype came up once. The chain combines TRBV28 with TRBJ2-1, with 8 bases lining up with TRBD1. The V gene end was trimmed by 8 bases and the J gene end by 6 bases; junction bases not matched to a gene: 6. CDR1 and CDR2 from the germline V gene are MDHEN and SYDVKM. The CDR3 extends over 13 amino acids. As DNA, the CDR3 is TGTGCCAGCCGGGACAGGAACTTCAATGAGCAGTTCTTC. It is translated as CASRDRNFNEQFF.

The chain couples TRBV27 to TRBJ2-7; maybe TRBD2 (6 bases). The CDR3 is made up of 13 amino acids. The germline V gene has CDR1 MNHEY and CDR2 SMNVEV (reference sequence). The V gene lost 5 bases and the J gene lost 3 bases, with 11 bases spanning the gap. The CDR3 coding sequence is TGTGCCAGCAGTACCGGGAGTGGCTACGAGCAGTACTTC. Residues: CASSTGSGYEQYF.